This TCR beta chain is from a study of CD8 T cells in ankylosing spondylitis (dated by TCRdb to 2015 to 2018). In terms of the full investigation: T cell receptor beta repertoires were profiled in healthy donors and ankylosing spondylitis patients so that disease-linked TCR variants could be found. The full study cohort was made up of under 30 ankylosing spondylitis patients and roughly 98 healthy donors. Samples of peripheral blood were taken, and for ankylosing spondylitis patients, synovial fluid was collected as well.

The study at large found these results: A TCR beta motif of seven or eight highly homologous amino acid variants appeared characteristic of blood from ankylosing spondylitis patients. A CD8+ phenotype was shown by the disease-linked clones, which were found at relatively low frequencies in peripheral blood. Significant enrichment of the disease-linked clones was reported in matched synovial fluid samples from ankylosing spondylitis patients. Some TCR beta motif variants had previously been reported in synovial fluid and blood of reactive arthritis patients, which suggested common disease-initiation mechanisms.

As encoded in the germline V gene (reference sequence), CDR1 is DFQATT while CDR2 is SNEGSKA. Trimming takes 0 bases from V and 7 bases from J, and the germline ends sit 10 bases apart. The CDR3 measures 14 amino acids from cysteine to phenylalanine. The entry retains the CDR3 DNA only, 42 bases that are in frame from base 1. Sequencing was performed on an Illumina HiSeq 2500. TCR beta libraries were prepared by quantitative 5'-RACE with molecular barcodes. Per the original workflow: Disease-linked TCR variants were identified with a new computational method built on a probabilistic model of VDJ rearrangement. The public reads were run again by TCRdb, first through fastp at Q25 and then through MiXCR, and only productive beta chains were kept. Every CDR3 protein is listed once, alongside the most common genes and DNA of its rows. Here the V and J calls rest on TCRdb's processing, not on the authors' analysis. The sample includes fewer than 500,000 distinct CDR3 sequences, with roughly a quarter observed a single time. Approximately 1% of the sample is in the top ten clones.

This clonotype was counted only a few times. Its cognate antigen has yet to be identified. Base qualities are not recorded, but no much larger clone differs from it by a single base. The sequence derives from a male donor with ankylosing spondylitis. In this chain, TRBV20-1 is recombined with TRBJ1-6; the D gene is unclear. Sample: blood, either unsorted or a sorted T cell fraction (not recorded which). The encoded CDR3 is CSARDLGENSPLHF. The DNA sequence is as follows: TGCAGTGCTAGAGATCTGGGTGAGAATTCACCCCTCCACTTT.